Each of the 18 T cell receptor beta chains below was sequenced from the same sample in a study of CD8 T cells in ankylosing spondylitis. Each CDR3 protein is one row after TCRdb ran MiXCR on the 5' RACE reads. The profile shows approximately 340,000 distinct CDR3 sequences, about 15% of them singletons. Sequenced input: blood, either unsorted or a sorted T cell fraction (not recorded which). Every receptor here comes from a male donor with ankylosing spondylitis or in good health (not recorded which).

CDR3 sequence reads: CASSMSSGNQETQYF. CDR3 coding DNA: TGCGCCAGCAGCATGTCCAGCGGAAATCAAGAGACCCAGTACTTC. V usage is TRBV4-1 and J usage is TRBJ2-5; possibly TRBD2 for D (5 bases). The CDR3 has 15 residues. Germline V CDR1 and CDR2: MGHRA, YSYEKL. The V and J ends lost 5 bases and 2 bases respectively, with 15 bases between them.

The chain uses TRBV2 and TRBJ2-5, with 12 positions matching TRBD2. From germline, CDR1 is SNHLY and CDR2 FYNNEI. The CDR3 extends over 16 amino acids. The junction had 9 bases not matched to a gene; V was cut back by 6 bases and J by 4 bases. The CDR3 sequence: CASSPGGLAGTETQYF. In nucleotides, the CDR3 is TGTGCCAGCAGCCCGGGAGGACTAGCGGGAACAGAGACCCAGTACTTC.

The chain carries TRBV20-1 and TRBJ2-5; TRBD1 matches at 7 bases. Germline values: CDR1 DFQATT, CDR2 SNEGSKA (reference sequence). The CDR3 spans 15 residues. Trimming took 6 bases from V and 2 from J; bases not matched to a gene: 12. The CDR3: CSALSRDSYQETQYF. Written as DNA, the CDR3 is TGCAGTGCCCTGAGCCGGGACAGTTATCAAGAGACCCAGTACTTC.

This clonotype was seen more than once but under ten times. The CDR3 nucleotides are TGCAGTGCTCCTACAACAGGGTTTACTTCACCCCTCCACTTT. Amino acids: CSAPTTGFTSPLHF. The V call is TRBV20-1, the J call TRBJ1-6, with D perhaps matching TRBD1 (6 bases). The CDR3 is made up of 14 amino acids. V was pared by 5 bases and J by 9 bases, with 17 bases between. CDR1 and CDR2 from the germline V gene are DFQATT and SNEGSKA (reference sequence).

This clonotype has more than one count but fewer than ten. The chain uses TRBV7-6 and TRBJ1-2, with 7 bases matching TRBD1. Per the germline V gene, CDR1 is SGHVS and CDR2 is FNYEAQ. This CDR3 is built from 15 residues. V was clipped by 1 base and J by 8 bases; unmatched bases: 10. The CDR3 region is CASSLGNRGSEGYTF. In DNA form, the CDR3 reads TGTGCCAGCAGCTTAGGAAACAGGGGAAGCGAAGGCTACACCTTC.

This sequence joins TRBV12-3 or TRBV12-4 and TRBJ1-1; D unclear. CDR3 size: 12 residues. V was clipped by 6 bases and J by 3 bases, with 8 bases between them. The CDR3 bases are TGTGCCAGCAGGCCCGCCTACACTGAAGCTTTCTTT. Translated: CASRPAYTEAFF.

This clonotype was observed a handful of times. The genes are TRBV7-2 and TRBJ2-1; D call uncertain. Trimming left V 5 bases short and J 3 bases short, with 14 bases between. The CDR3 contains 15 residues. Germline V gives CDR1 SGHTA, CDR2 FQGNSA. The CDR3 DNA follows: TGTGCCAGCAGCAACTCCTGGGGTGGCTACAATGAGCAGTTCTTC. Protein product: CASSNSWGGYNEQFF.

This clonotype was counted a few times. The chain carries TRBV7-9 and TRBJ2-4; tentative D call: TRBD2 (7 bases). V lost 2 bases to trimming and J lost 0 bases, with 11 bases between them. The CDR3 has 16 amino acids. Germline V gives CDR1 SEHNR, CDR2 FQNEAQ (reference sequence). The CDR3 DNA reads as TGTGCCAGCAGCTTAACGGGGGGCCTAGCCAAAAACATTCAGTACTTC. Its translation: CASSLTGGLAKNIQYF.

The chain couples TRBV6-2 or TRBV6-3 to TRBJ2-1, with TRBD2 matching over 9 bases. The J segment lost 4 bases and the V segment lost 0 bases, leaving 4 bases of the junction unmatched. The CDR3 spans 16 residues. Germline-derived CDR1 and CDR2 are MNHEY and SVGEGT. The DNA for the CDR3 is TGTGCCAGCAGTTACTCGCCCCTAGCGGGATACAATGAGCAGTTCTTC. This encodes CASSYSPLAGYNEQFF.

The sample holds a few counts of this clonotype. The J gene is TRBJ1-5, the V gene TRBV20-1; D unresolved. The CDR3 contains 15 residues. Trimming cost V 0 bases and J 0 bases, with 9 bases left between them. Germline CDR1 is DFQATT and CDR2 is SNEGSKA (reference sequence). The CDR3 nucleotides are TGCAGTGCTAGAGACGAAGCTTATAGCAATCAGCCCCAGCATTTT. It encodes CSARDEAYSNQPQHF.

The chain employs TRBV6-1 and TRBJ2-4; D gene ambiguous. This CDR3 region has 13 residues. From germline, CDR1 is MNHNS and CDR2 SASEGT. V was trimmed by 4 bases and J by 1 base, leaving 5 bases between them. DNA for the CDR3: TGTGCCAGCAGTGGCTGGGCCAAAAACATTCAGTACTTC. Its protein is CASSGWAKNIQYF.

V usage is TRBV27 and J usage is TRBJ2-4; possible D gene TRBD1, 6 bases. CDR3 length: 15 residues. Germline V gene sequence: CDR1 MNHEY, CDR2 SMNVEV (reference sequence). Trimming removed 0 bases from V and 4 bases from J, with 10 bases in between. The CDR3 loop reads CASSLSWGRKNIQYF. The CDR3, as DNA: TGTGCCAGCAGTTTATCATGGGGGCGAAAAAACATTCAGTACTTC.

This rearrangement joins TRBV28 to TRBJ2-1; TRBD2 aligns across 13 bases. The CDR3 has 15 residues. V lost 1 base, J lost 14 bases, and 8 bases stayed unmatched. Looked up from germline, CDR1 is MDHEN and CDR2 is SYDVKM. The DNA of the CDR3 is TGTGCCAGCAGTTTATCTCTTACTGGACTAGCGGGAGAGTTCTTC. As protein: CASSLSLTGLAGEFF.

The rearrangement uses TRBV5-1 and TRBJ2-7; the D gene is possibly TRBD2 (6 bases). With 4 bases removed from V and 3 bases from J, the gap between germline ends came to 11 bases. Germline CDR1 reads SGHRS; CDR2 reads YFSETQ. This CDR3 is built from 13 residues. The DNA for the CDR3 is TGCGCCAGCAGCCCCGGGGGATACTACGAGCAGTACTTC. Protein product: CASSPGGYYEQYF. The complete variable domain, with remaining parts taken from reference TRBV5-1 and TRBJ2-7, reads KAGVTQTPRYLIKTRGQQVTLSCSPISGHRSVSWYQQTPGQGLQFLFEYFSETQRNKGNFPGRFSGRQFSNSRSEMNVSTLELGDSALYLCASSPGGYYEQYFGPGTRLTVT.

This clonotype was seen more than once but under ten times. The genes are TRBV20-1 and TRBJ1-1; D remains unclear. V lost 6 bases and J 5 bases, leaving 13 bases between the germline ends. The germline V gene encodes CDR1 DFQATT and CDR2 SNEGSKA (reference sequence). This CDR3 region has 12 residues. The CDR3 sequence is CSAPNKETEAFF. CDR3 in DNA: TGCAGTGCCCCCAATAAGGAGACTGAAGCTTTCTTT.

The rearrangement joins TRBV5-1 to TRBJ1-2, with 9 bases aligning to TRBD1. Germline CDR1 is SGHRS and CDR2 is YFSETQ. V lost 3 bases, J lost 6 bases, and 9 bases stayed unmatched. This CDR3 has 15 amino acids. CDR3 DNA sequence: TGCGCCAGCAGCTACTCCGGGACAGGGACAGATGGCTACACCTTC. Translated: CASSYSGTGTDGYTF.

In DNA form, the CDR3 reads TGTGCCAGCAGCCGTACCACGACAGGGGGCGGAGGGTCCTATAATTCACCCCTCCACTTT. Translated, it gives CASSRTTTGGGGSYNSPLHF. The chain links TRBV12-3 or TRBV12-4 to TRBJ1-6; 10 bases line up with TRBD1. CDR3 length: 20 amino acids. V gave up 6 bases and J gave up 1 base; unmatched junction bases: 15.

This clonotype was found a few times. CDR3: CASSRMGGSEAFF. CDR3 DNA: TGTGCCAGCAGCCGAATGGGGGGGTCTGAAGCTTTCTTT. The chain carries TRBV14 and TRBJ1-1; a possible D gene is TRBD1 (5 bases). CDR3 length: 13 amino acids. Trimming left V 4 bases short and J 6 bases short, with 12 bases between. Germline values: CDR1 SGHDN, CDR2 FVKESK. Full variable domain (outside the CDR3, taken from reference TRBV14 and TRBJ1-1): EAGVTQFPSHSVIEKGQTVTLRCDPISGHDNLYWYRRVMGKEIKFLLHFVKESKQDESGMPNNRFLAERTGGTYSTLKVQPAELEDSGVYFCASSRMGGSEAFFGQGTRLTVV.